Sequencing of this TCR beta chain was carried out in a study of cytomegalovirus exposure and HLA in healthy donors. This CDR3 spans 14 amino acids. V was clipped by 2 bases and J by 2 bases; unmatched bases: 2. Germline values: CDR1 SGHRS, CDR2 YFSETQ. Worth noting for this clone: Its antigen is still unknown.

The protocol was immunoSEQ multiplex PCR, while the TCRdb copy is restricted to in-frame clones and leaves out a portion. Altogether approximately 120,000 clones are present, roughly 86% being singletons, with the ten largest covering about 2%. Whole-study findings and limits: Reports credit the classifier with highly specific, highly sensitive diagnosis of cytomegalovirus status. Most TCR sequences proved rare, with some public TCRs found in many donors.

Separate from the 666-subject first cohort, the approximately 120-subject validation cohort was the one that the donors belonged to. This TCR was sampled from a woman aged 18-29 years in good health and CMV-seronegative. The chain combines TRBV5-1 with TRBJ2-7, with 9 bases lining up with TRBD2. Sequenced sample: PBMCs. The DNA of the CDR3 is TGCGCCAGCAGCTTAGCTAGCGGGACCTACGAGCAGTACTTC. Its protein is CASSLASGTYEQYF.